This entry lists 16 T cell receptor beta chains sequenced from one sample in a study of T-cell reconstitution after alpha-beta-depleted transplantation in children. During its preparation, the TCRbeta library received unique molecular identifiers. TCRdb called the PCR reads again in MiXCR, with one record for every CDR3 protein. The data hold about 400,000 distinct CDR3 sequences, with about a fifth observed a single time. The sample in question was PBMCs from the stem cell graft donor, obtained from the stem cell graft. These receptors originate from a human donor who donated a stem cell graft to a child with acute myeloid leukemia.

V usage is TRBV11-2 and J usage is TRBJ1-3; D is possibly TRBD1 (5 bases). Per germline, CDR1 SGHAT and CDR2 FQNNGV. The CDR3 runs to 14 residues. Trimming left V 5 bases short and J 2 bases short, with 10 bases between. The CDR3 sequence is CASSPQVTGNTIYF. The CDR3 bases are TGTGCCAGCAGCCCACAGGTTACTGGAAACACCATATATTTT.

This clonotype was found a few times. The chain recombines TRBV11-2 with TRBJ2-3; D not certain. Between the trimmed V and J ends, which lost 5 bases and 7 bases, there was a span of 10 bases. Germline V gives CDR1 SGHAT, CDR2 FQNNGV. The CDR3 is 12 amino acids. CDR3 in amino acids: CASSEAAYTQYF. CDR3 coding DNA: TGTGCCAGCAGCGAAGCCGCTTATACGCAGTATTTT.

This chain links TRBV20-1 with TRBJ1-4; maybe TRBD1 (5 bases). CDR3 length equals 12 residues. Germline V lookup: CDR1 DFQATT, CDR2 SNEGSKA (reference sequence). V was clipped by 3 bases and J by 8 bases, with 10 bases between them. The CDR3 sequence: CSASQGLEKLFF. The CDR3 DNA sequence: TGCAGTGCTAGCCAGGGATTAGAAAAACTGTTTTTT.

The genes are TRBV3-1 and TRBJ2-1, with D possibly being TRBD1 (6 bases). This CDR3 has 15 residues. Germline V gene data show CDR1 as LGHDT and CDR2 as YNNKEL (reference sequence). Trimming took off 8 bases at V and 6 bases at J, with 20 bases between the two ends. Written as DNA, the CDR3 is TGTGCCAGCGGCCCCACTCCCACAGGGACCAATGAGCAGTTCTTC. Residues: CASGPTPTGTNEQFF.

CDR3 DNA: TGTGCCAGCAGTCCCTACGGAGGTACAGATACGCAGTATTTT. Its translation: CASSPYGGTDTQYF. The V and J genes are TRBV12-3 or TRBV12-4 and TRBJ2-3, with D tentatively TRBD2 (5 bases). V lost 5 bases and J 3 bases, leaving 12 bases between the germline ends. The CDR3 totals 14 residues.

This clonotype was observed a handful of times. CDR3 residues: CASSPSAGVSYNEQFF. The CDR3 bases are TGTGCCAGCAGTCCCTCAGCGGGAGTTTCCTACAATGAGCAGTTCTTC. V and J are TRBV27 and TRBJ2-1; 8 bases match TRBD2. The trim removed 5 bases at V and 1 base at J, leaving 7 bases unmatched. Germline V gene sequence: CDR1 MNHEY, CDR2 SMNVEV (reference sequence). This CDR3 comprises 16 residues.

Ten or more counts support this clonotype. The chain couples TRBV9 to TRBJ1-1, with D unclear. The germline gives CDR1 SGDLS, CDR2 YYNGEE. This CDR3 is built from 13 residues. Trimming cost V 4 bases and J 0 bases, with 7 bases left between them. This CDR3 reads CASSNQMNTEAFF. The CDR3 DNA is TGTGCCAGCAGCAACCAGATGAACACTGAAGCTTTCTTT.

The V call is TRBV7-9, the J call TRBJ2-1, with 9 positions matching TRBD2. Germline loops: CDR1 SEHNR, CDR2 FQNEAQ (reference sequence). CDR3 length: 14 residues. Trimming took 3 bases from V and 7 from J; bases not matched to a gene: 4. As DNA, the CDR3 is TGTGCCAGCAGCTTGAGCGGGAGGAAAAATGAGCAGTTCTTC. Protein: CASSLSGRKNEQFF.

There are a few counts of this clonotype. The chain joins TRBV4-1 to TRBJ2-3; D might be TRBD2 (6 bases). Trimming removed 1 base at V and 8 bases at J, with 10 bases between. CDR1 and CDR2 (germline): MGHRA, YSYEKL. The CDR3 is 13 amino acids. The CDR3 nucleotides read TGCGCCAGCAGCCAAGCCACCGGGGGTACGCAGTATTTT. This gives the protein CASSQATGGTQYF.

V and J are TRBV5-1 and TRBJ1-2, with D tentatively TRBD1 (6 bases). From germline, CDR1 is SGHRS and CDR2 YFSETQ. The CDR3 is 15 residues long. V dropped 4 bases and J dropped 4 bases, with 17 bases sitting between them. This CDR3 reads CASSQEDSARYGYTF. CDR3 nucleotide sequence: TGCGCCAGCAGCCAAGAGGACAGCGCCCGCTATGGCTACACCTTC.

In DNA form, the CDR3 reads TGCGCCAGCAGCCCGACGGGCACCGCGGGACCGCTCGACGAGCAGTACTTC. Protein sequence: CASSPTGTAGPLDEQYF. This chain uses TRBV4-3 with TRBJ2-7; tentative D call: TRBD2 (6 bases). The CDR3 length is 17 residues. Deletions cut 4 bases from V and 5 bases from J, with 24 bases between. In germline, CDR1 is LGHNA, CDR2 YSLEER.

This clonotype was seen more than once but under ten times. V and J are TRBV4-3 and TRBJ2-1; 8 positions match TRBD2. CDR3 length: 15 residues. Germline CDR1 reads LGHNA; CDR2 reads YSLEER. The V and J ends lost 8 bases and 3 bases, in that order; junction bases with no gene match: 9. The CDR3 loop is CASRTRTSSYNEQFF. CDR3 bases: TGCGCCAGCCGCACTCGGACTAGCAGCTACAATGAGCAGTTCTTC.

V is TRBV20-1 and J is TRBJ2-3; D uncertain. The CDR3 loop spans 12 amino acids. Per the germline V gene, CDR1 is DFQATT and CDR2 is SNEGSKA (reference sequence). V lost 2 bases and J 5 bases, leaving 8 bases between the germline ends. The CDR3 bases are TGCAGTGCTAGACGCCTAGGAGATACGCAGTATTTT. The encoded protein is CSARRLGDTQYF.

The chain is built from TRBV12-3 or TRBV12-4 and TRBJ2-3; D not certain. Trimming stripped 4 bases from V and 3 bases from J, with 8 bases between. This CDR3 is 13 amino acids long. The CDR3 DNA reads TGTGCCAGCAGTTCCACCCCAACAGATACGCAGTATTTT. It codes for CASSSTPTDTQYF.

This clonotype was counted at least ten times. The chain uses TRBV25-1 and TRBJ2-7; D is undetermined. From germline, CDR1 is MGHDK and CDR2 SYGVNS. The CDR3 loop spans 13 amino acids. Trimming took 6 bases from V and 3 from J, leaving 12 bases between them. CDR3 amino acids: CASSDAAFYEQYF. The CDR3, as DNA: TGTGCCAGCAGCGATGCTGCGTTCTACGAGCAGTACTTC.

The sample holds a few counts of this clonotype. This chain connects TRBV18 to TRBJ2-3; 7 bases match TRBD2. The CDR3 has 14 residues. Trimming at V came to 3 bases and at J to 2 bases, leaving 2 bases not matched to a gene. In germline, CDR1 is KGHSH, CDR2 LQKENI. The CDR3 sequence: CASSPSGNTDTQYF. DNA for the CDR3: TGTGCCAGCTCACCGAGCGGGAACACAGATACGCAGTATTTT.